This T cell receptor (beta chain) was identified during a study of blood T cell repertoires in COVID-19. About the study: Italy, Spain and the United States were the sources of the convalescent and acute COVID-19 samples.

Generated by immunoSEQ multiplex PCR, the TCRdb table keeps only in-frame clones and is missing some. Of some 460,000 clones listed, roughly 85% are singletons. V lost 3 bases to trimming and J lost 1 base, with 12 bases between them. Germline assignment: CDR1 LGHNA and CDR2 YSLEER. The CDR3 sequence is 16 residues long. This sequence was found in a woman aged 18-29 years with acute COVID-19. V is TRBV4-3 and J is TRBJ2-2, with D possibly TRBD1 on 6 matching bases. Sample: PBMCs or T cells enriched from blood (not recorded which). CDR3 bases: TGCGCCAGCAGCCAGGACAGACAAATGAACACCGGGGAGCTGTTTTTT. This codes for CASSQDRQMNTGELFF.